This is a list of T cell receptor beta chains from one sample in a study of tumour-infiltrating T cells in Burkitt lymphoma. TCRdb keeps only in-frame clones here, not all; method: immunoSEQ multiplex PCR. This sample carries roughly 1,600 clones, roughly three quarters of them seen once, and the ten largest clones take around 40%. Input material: tumor tissue. Receptor source: a human donor with diffuse large B-cell lymphoma. CDR3s include the opening cysteine and the closing phenylalanine or tryptophan. A D gene is named only where the DNA matches it firmly. Clone size appears in some rows only: once, few, many, or a class for an expanded clone.

CDR3 length	clone size	V gene	D gene	J gene	CDR3 DNA	CDR3 protein
15	-	TRBV14	-	TRBJ1-4	TGTGCCAGCAGCCAACCCGGGACCTTCTTTGAAAAACTGTTTTTT	CASSQPGTFFEKLFF
14	-	TRBV7-9	-	TRBJ1-5	TGTGCCAGCAGCCGGGACGGTATCAATCAGCCCCAGCATTTT	CASSRDGINQPQHF
12	-	TRBV14	-	TRBJ2-7	TGTGCCAGCAGCCAAGGGCTAAGCGGGCAGTACTTC	CASSQGLSGQYF
15	few	TRBV7-9	TRBD1	TRBJ2-7	TGTGCCAGCAGCTTAGACCGGGACAGGGGGCGCGAGCAGTACTTC	CASSLDRDRGREQYF
15	-	TRBV4-1	-	TRBJ1-5	TGCGCCAGCAGCTTTTTGGCGGGCCCCAATCAGCCCCAGCATTTT	CASSFLAGPNQPQHF
14	-	TRBV9	-	TRBJ2-7	TGTGCCAGCAGCCGTTGGGGGAGTGTGGACGAGCAGTACTTC	CASSRWGSVDEQYF
14	-	TRBV6-5	-	TRBJ1-1	TGTGCCAGCAGCCTTATGGGGGAGAACACTGAAGCTTTCTTT	CASSLMGENTEAFF
15	-	TRBV6-5	-	TRBJ2-5	TGTGCCAGCAGTTTAGGGGGCTTCGGGGGGGAGACCCAGTACTTC	CASSLGGFGGETQYF
13	few	TRBV6-5	TRBD1	TRBJ2-1	TGTGCCAGCGGCCGACAGGGTGGGAATGAGCAGTTCTTC	CASGRQGGNEQFF
15	-	TRBV29-1	-	TRBJ2-5	TGCAGCGTTGAACCCGCGACGGGGACCCAAGAGACCCAGTACTTC	CSVEPATGTQETQYF
15	-	TRBV27	TRBD2	TRBJ2-1	TGTGCCAGCAGTAATAGCGGGAGGTCCTACAATGAGCAGTTCTTC	CASSNSGRSYNEQFF
16	-	TRBV30	TRBD1	TRBJ1-1	TGTGCCTGGAAAGGCAGGGGGTATCTAATGAACACTGAAGCTTTCTTT	CAWKGRGYLMNTEAFF
14	-	TRBV7-2	-	TRBJ2-7	TGTGCCAGCAGCTTAGGAGGCCGGTCCTACGAGCAGTACTTC	CASSLGGRSYEQYF
18	-	TRBV4-1	TRBD2	TRBJ2-5	TGCGCCAGCAGCTCCCGACTGGGAAGCGGGGGGCCTATTGCGACCCAGTACTTC	CASSSRLGSGGPIATQYF
13	few	TRBV5-1	TRBD1	TRBJ1-2	TGCGCCAGCAGGCCTCAGGGGGCAGAGGGCTACACCTTC	CASRPQGAEGYTF
14	-	TRBV4-1	TRBD1	TRBJ2-2	TGCGCCAGCAGCCAAGTTACAGGGGCCGGGGAGCTGTTTTTT	CASSQVTGAGELFF
15	-	TRBV9	-	TRBJ2-1	TGTGCCAGCAGCGTAGCGGGGGCCACTTACAATGAGCAGTTCTTC	CASSVAGATYNEQFF
12	once	TRBV6-6	-	TRBJ2-7	TGTGCCAGCAGTTACTCGGGATCCGAGCAGTACTTC	CASSYSGSEQYF
13	-	TRBV7-9	-	TRBJ2-7	TGTGCCAGCAGCTTAGCCAGGGTAGACGAGCAGTACTTC	CASSLARVDEQYF
16	-	TRBV13	-	TRBJ2-2	TGTGCCAGCAGCTTAGGCCGCGGGGTTTCAGGCGGGGAGCTGTTTTTT	CASSLGRGVSGGELFF
15	few	TRBV18	-	TRBJ1-2	TGTGCCAGCTCACCCCTCGGGACGGAAGCCTATGGCTACACCTTC	CASSPLGTEAYGYTF
14	-	TRBV14	-	TRBJ2-6	TGTGCCAGCAGCCAAGGATCAGGGGCCAACGTCCTGACTTTC	CASSQGSGANVLTF
15	-	TRBV7-6	TRBD2	TRBJ2-2	TGTGCCAGCAGCTCCAGCGGGAGGGCCTTCGGGGAGCTGTTTTTT	CASSSSGRAFGELFF
13	-	TRBV27	-	TRBJ2-7	TGTGCCAGCAGTGGCGGGGCCTCCTACGAGCAGTACTTC	CASSGGASYEQYF
13	-	TRBV4-2	-	TRBJ2-7	TGTGGCCAGGAGGGGGAGGCCTCCTACGAGCAGTACTTC	CGQEGEASYEQYF
16	once	TRBV7-2	TRBD1	TRBJ1-5	TGTGCCAGCAGCTTTTCAGGGGGATACGGTAATCAGCCCCAGCATTTT	CASSFSGGYGNQPQHF
15	-	TRBV19	-	TRBJ2-4	TGTGCCAGTAGTCCCGACGAGGGGGGCACAAACATTCAGTACTTC	CASSPDEGGTNIQYF
13	once	TRBV2	-	TRBJ2-7	TGTGCCAGCAATGGCAGGAAGGACTACGAGCAGTACTTC	CASNGRKDYEQYF
14	-	TRBV11-2	TRBD1	TRBJ2-7	TGTGCCAGCAGCTTAGGGGGACAGAGCTACGAGCAGTACTTC	CASSLGGQSYEQYF
11	few	TRBV29-1	TRBD1	TRBJ1-1	TGCAGCGTTTGGGACAGGGGCGATGCTTTCTTT	CSVWDRGDAFF
12	-	TRBV19	-	TRBJ1-6	TGTGCCACACGGCAGGGAGATTCACCCCTCCACTTT	CATRQGDSPLHF
14	few	TRBV27	TRBD2	TRBJ2-7	TGTGCCAGCAGTTTAAGCGGGAGTCTGGGCGAGCAGTACTTC	CASSLSGSLGEQYF
16	-	TRBV28	-	TRBJ2-7	TGTGCCAGCAGTCCCGCTTTTCGGGCATACTCCTACGAGCAGTACTTC	CASSPAFRAYSYEQYF
12	-	TRBV7-9	-	TRBJ1-6	TGTGCCAGCAGCTTAGGGTCTTCACCCCTCCACTTT	CASSLGSSPLHF
10	-	TRBV29-1	-	TRBJ2-7	TGCAGCGTTGGCTCTGACGAGCAGTACTTC	CSVGSDEQYF
13	few	TRBV6-6	-	TRBJ2-3	TGTGCCAGCAGTTACCACAGCACAGATACGCAGTATTTT	CASSYHSTDTQYF
21	-	TRBV4-3	-	TRBJ1-5	TGCGCCAGCAGCCAAGATAAGTTATTGTTTGACAGTCTCTTTAGCAATCAGCCCCAGCATTTT	CASSQDKLLFDSLFSNQPQHF
14	-	TRBV7-9	-	TRBJ2-5	TGTGCCAGCAGCTTGAGGGGACCTAAGGAGACCCAGTACTTC	CASSLRGPKETQYF
15	-	TRBV7-9	TRBD2	TRBJ2-7	TGTGCCAGCAGCTTAGACGGCGGGAGCTCCTACGAGCAGTACTTC	CASSLDGGSSYEQYF
14	-	TRBV30	-	TRBJ1-6	TGTGCCTGGAGTGGGGGGCAGGATAATTCACCCCTCCACTTT	CAWSGGQDNSPLHF
15	large	TRBV5-4	-	TRBJ2-6	TGTGCCAGCAGCTTGGCCGGGGAGAAAGCCAACGTCCTGACTTTC	CASSLAGEKANVLTF
14	medium-sized	TRBV11-2	-	TRBJ2-7	TGTGCCAGCAGCTTCGATCTAGGCTCCTACGAGCAGTACTTC	CASSFDLGSYEQYF
16	hyperexpanded	TRBV7-3	-	TRBJ2-2	TGTGCCAGCAGCTTAAATCCCAGGGCAGGGGCCGGGGAGCTGTTTTTT	CASSLNPRAGAGELFF
19	few	TRBV9	TRBD2	TRBJ2-1	TGTGCCAGCAGCGTAGGACCCGGGGGGGGCGCGGGGATTTACAATGAGCAGTTCTTC	CASSVGPGGGAGIYNEQFF
17	-	TRBV5-6	TRBD1	TRBJ2-1	TGTGCCAGCAGCTTATGGGGAACGGGACAGACTATGTATGAGCAGTTCTTC	CASSLWGTGQTMYEQFF
15	-	TRBV9	-	TRBJ1-1	TGTGCCAGCAGCGTAGGAGTAGGCGGGAGGGGGATAGCTTTCTTT	CASSVGVGGRGIAFF
10	-	TRBV20-1	-	TRBJ1-4	TGCAGTGCTAGAGACGAAAAACTGTTTTTT	CSARDEKLFF
17	-	TRBV27	-	TRBJ1-1	TGTGCCAGCAGTTTACGACACGGGGGGTCCATGAACACTGAAGCTTTCTTT	CASSLRHGGSMNTEAFF
10	-	TRBV28	-	TRBJ2-7	TGTGCCGTCAACGGAGGCGAGCAGTACTTC	CAVNGGEQYF